This passage covers 28 T cell receptor beta chains from one sample sequenced in a study of blood T cell repertoires in COVID-19. Sequencing used immunoSEQ multiplex PCR; TCRdb keeps in-frame clones, though not all of them. Of 150,000 to 200,000 clones listed, around 82% were seen once; the top ten hold about 1.9%. The sample consisted of peripheral blood. The receptors were gathered from an elderly woman with acute or convalescent COVID-19.

CDR3 in amino acids: CASSYGGARTDTQYF. For the CDR3, the DNA is TGTGCCAGCAGTTACGGTGGGGCCCGCACAGATACGCAGTATTTT. The V call is TRBV6-5, the J call TRBJ2-3; perhaps TRBD1 as D (5 bases). CDR1 and CDR2 from the germline V gene are MNHEY and SVGAGI. The germline V and J ends were trimmed by 2 bases and 1 base, with 10 bases remaining between them. The CDR3 has 15 residues.

The genes are TRBV29-1 and TRBJ1-4; TRBD1 matches at 10 bases. CDR3 length: 16 amino acids. Germline CDR1 reads SQVTM; CDR2 reads ANQGSEA. Losses at the gene ends were 4 bases for V and 1 base for J; bases not matched to a gene: 6. CDR3 in amino acids: CSVGGQGVGTNEKLFF. In DNA form, the CDR3 reads TGCAGCGTTGGAGGACAGGGGGTCGGAACTAATGAAAAACTGTTTTTT.

The CDR3 DNA reads as TGTGCCAGCAGCTTGGGGCTGGGTGGCGGGGGCAACACTGAAGCTTTCTTT. It encodes CASSLGLGGGGNTEAFF. This sequence joins TRBV5-4 and TRBJ1-1; maybe TRBD1 (6 bases). Per the germline V gene, CDR1 is SGHNT and CDR2 is YYREEE (reference sequence). The V gene lost 0 bases and the J gene lost 2 bases, with 17 bases spanning the gap. The CDR3 has 17 residues.

This sequence joins TRBV7-9 and TRBJ2-4, with a weak D call TRBD2 (7 bases). V was pared by 3 bases and J by 8 bases, with 8 bases between. The CDR3 consists of 12 residues. Germline CDR1 reads SEHNR; CDR2 reads FQNEAQ (reference sequence). CDR3 sequence (DNA): TGTGCCAGCAGCTTGCGGGGGCACATTCAGTACTTC. Translated: CASSLRGHIQYF. Supplemented by reference TRBV7-9 and TRBJ2-4, the full variable domain reads DTGVSQNPRHKITKRGQNVTFRCDPISEHNRLYWYRQTLGQGPEFLTYFQNEAQLEKSRLLSDRFSAERPKGSFSTLEIQRTEQGDSAMYLCASSLRGHIQYFGAGTRLSVL.

V usage is TRBV5-6 and J usage is TRBJ1-2; 8 bases map to TRBD1. V was clipped by 0 bases and J by 5 bases; unmatched bases: 9. This CDR3 has 16 amino acids. CDR1 is SGHDT and CDR2 is YYEEEE in the germline V gene. As DNA, the CDR3 is TGTGCCAGCAGCTTGGGGACAGGGCCCCCCATTTATGGCTACACCTTC. Its translation is CASSLGTGPPIYGYTF.

The chain employs TRBV4-1 and TRBJ1-6, with no clear D. CDR1 is MGHRA and CDR2 is YSYEKL in the germline V gene. The germline V and J ends were trimmed by 0 bases and 0 bases, with 12 bases remaining between them. This CDR3 has 18 amino acids. This CDR3 reads CASSQDHELSSYNSPLHF. CDR3 DNA: TGCGCCAGCAGCCAAGATCATGAGTTGAGCTCCTATAATTCACCCCTCCACTTT.

This chain links TRBV6-1 with TRBJ2-5, with TRBD2 identical over 7 bases. CDR1 and CDR2 from the germline V gene are MNHNS and SASEGT. J lost 6 bases, V lost 0 bases, and 13 bases had no gene match. This CDR3 has 17 amino acids. The CDR3 DNA reads TGTGCCAGCAGTGAAGCAGGGACTACCGCTTCGTCGAAGACCCAGTACTTC. Translated, it gives CASSEAGTTASSKTQYF.

CDR3 nucleotides: TGTGCCAGCAGCTTAGGCAGGGCATTTGCAGATACGCAGTATTTT. Residues: CASSLGRAFADTQYF. J is TRBJ2-3 and V is TRBV7-9; possible D gene TRBD1, 5 bases. The CDR3 is 15 amino acids. Trimming shortened V by 1 base and J by 4 bases, and 12 bases separated the two germline ends. Looked up from germline, CDR1 is SEHNR and CDR2 is FQNEAQ (reference sequence).

The rearrangement joins TRBV7-8 to TRBJ2-3; maybe TRBD2 (5 bases). The CDR3 consists of 19 residues. The V gene's germline CDR1 is SGHVS and CDR2 FQNEAQ. Trimming left V 6 bases short and J 1 base short, with 26 bases between. The CDR3 reads CASSSYGGPSTAGTDTQYF. The CDR3 coding sequence is TGTGCCAGCAGTTCTTACGGCGGGCCCTCCACCGCGGGCACAGATACGCAGTATTTT. The entire variable domain, with the rest obtained from reference TRBV7-8 and TRBJ2-3, is as follows: GAGVSQSPRYKVAKRGQDVALRCDPISGHVSLFWYQQALGQGPEFLTYFQNEAQLDKSGLPSDRFFAERPEGSVSTLKIQRTQQEDSAVYLCASSSYGGPSTAGTDTQYFGPGTRLTVL.

The chain has TRBV2 and TRBJ2-7; tentative D call: TRBD1 (6 bases). Trimming pared 6 bases from V and 2 bases from J, leaving 17 bases between. Germline V CDR1 and CDR2: SNHLY, FYNNEI. The CDR3 is made up of 15 amino acids. CDR3 DNA: TGTGCCAGCAGGAGGGACACAGGGTTCACCTACGAGCAGTACTTC. Encoded protein: CASRRDTGFTYEQYF.

The chain joins TRBV29-1 to TRBJ1-2; 7 bases align to TRBD1. Germline lookup yields CDR1 SQVTM and CDR2 ANQGSEA. With 3 bases clipped from V and 6 bases from J, the junction kept 7 bases outside the gene matches. There are 13 residues in the CDR3. CDR3 nucleotide sequence: TGCAGCGTTGAGGAAAAGGGACAGAATGGCTACACCTTC. It yields the protein CSVEEKGQNGYTF.

The V gene is TRBV9, the J gene TRBJ1-4, with 7 bases identical to TRBD1. CDR1 and CDR2 (germline): SGDLS, YYNGEE. This CDR3 contains 15 residues. V was clipped by 5 bases and J by 5 bases; unmatched bases: 9. CDR3 in amino acids: CASSALGQQNEKLFF. CDR3 bases: TGTGCCAGCAGTGCCCTGGGACAGCAGAATGAAAAACTGTTTTTT. The entire variable domain, with the rest obtained from reference TRBV9 and TRBJ1-4, is as follows: DSGVTQTPKHLITATGQRVTLRCSPRSGDLSVYWYQQSLDQGLQFLIQYYNGEERAKGNILERFSAQQFPDLHSELNLSSLELGDSALYFCASSALGQQNEKLFFGSGTQLSVL.

The chain is built from TRBV4-3 and TRBJ1-2; no reliable D call. The length of the CDR3 is 13 residues. In germline, CDR1 is LGHNA, CDR2 YSLEER. Trimming left V 0 bases short and J 6 bases short, with 8 bases between. CDR3 loop: CASSQEAQNGYTF. CDR3 DNA: TGCGCCAGCAGCCAAGAGGCACAGAATGGCTACACCTTC.

This clone was counted at least ten times. The chain uses TRBV7-8 and TRBJ2-7, with a tentative D call TRBD2 (5 bases). The V end lost 5 bases, the J end lost 4 bases, and 21 bases lay between the germline ends. CDR3 size: 16 residues. Germline V lookup: CDR1 SGHVS, CDR2 FQNEAQ. The chain's CDR3 is CASSPGIVLSSYEQYF. The CDR3 DNA follows: TGTGCCAGCAGCCCGGGGATAGTCCTATCAAGTTACGAGCAGTACTTC.

V is TRBV7-9 and J is TRBJ1-6, with 8 nucleotides matching TRBD1. The V gene end was trimmed by 6 bases and the J gene end by 7 bases; junction bases not matched to a gene: 5. The CDR3 is made up of 14 amino acids. CDR1 is SEHNR and CDR2 is FQNEAQ in the germline V gene (reference sequence). CDR3 loop: CASRPGQANSPLHF. CDR3 nucleotides: TGTGCCAGCAGACCGGGACAGGCAAATTCACCCCTCCACTTT.

The rearrangement joins TRBV5-4 to TRBJ1-1, with a possible D match to TRBD1 (6 bases). This CDR3 contains 15 residues. Germline V gene data show CDR1 as SGHNT and CDR2 as YYREEE (reference sequence). The V gene lost 4 bases and the J gene lost 5 bases, with 18 bases spanning the gap. In nucleotides, the CDR3 is TGTGCCAGCAGCCTAAAGGTCGGGGGGCATACTGAAGCTTTCTTT. Translated: CASSLKVGGHTEAFF.

The V call is TRBV4-3, the J call TRBJ1-2; no clear D gene. Trimming removed 0 bases at V and 3 bases at J, with 5 bases between. Germline V lookup: CDR1 LGHNA, CDR2 YSLEER. The CDR3 extends over 13 amino acids. CDR3 sequence: CASSQDGHYGYTF. The DNA of the CDR3 is TGCGCCAGCAGCCAAGACGGTCACTATGGCTACACCTTC.

J is TRBJ2-3 and V is TRBV24-1; TRBD2 is a possible D gene (5 bases). Germline V CDR1 and CDR2: KGHDR, SFDVKD. This CDR3 has 16 amino acids. V lost 3 bases and J lost 3, with 15 bases in between. In DNA, the CDR3 is TGTGCCACCAGTGATGCCGGTCCAGCGGTAACAGATACGCAGTATTTT. Its protein product is CATSDAGPAVTDTQYF.

The chain has TRBV6-1 and TRBJ2-1; 7 bases agree with TRBD1. Germline V gene data show CDR1 as MNHNS and CDR2 as SASEGT. With V trimmed by 2 bases and J by 2 bases, 3 bases remained unmatched. The CDR3 totals 15 residues. The CDR3 nucleotides read TGTGCCAGCAGTGAAAGTCAGGGGGCCTACAATGAGCAGTTCTTC. Protein: CASSESQGAYNEQFF.

The chain recombines TRBV19 with TRBJ1-6; tentative D call: TRBD1 (6 bases). The CDR3 has 15 amino acids. Trimming cost V 5 bases and J 8 bases, with 16 bases left between them. CDR1 is LNHDA and CDR2 is SQIVND in the germline V gene (reference sequence). CDR3 DNA sequence: TGTGCCAGTAGTGTAGCAGGGGATCCGTATTCACCCCTCCACTTT. Its translation: CASSVAGDPYSPLHF.

The chain joins TRBV4-3 to TRBJ2-4; unclear D gene. Trimming removed 0 bases from V and 7 bases from J, with 13 bases in between. The CDR3 spans 15 residues. The germline V gene has CDR1 LGHNA and CDR2 YSLEER. The CDR3 DNA is TGCGCCAGCAGCCAAGATGTGCTAGTAACCAACATTCAGTACTTC. This gives the protein CASSQDVLVTNIQYF.

The chain has TRBV7-3 and TRBJ2-5, with TRBD2 matching 9 bases. Looked up from germline, CDR1 is SGHTA and CDR2 is FQGTGA. V shed 5 bases and J 3 bases; nucleotides not matched to a gene: 4. This CDR3 contains 14 residues. In nucleotides, the CDR3 is TGTGCCAGCAGCCAAGCGGGGGGCGAAGAGACCCAGTACTTC. It translates to CASSQAGGEETQYF.

The CDR3 DNA is TGTGCCAGCAGCGCCCCGGACAGGGGGGTTAGTGGCTACACCTTC. Amino acids: CASSAPDRGVSGYTF. This chain uses TRBV9 with TRBJ1-2, with TRBD1 matching 10 bases. CDR1 and CDR2 (germline): SGDLS, YYNGEE. With V trimmed by 3 bases and J by 7 bases, 9 bases remained unmatched. The CDR3 length is 15 residues.

This chain links TRBV19 with TRBJ1-5; TRBD1 matches at 8 bases. CDR1 LNHDA and CDR2 SQIVND come from the germline V gene (reference sequence). The V segment lost 5 bases and the J segment 0 bases; nucleotides outside the gene matches: 6. The CDR3 is 16 amino acids. The CDR3 nucleotides are TGTGCCAGTAGTCCGACAGGGGCGGGTAGCAATCAGCCCCAGCATTTT. Translating it yields CASSPTGAGSNQPQHF.

Note on this clone: Sequence at one end of the junction differs from germline and may be a read error. The sample has other DNA sequences that encode this CDR3 too. V gene TRBV20-1 combines with J gene TRBJ2-7; possible D gene TRBD1, 5 bases. This CDR3 is built from 11 residues. Germline CDR1 and CDR2: DFQATT and SNEGSKA (reference sequence). The CDR3 coding sequence is TGCAGTGCTCGAGACAGTTACGAGCAGTACTTC. Amino acids: CSARDSYEQYF.

For this clone: This CDR3 is also generated by other DNA sequences in the sample. This sequence joins TRBV7-2 and TRBJ2-5, with 11 positions matching TRBD2. From germline, CDR1 is SGHTA and CDR2 FQGNSA. The CDR3 runs to 14 residues. V was pared by 5 bases and J by 5 bases, with 4 bases of the junction left unmatched. CDR3 sequence: CASSLGLAGETQYF. CDR3 DNA sequence: TGTGCCAGCAGCCTTGGACTAGCGGGTGAGACCCAGTACTTC. The full variable domain, completed using reference TRBV7-2 and TRBJ2-5, is GAGVSQSPSNKVTEKGKDVELRCDPISGHTALYWYRQSLGQGLEFLIYFQGNSAPDKSGLPSDRFSAERTGGSVSTLTIQRTQQEDSAVYLCASSLGLAGETQYFGPGTRLLVL.

The rearrangement uses TRBV30 and TRBJ2-7; the match to TRBD1 covers 8 bases. Unmatched junction bases numbered 5, after V lost 2 bases and J lost 5 bases. In germline, CDR1 is GTSNPN, CDR2 SVGIG (reference sequence). The CDR3 has 13 amino acids. The CDR3, as DNA: TGTGCCTGGAGTAGACAGGGGATTGACGAGCAGTACTTC. Its translation: CAWSRQGIDEQYF. The entire variable domain, with the rest obtained from reference TRBV30 and TRBJ2-7, is as follows: SQTIHQWPATLVQPVGSPLSLECTVEGTSNPNLYWYRQAAGRGLQLLFYSVGIGQISSEVPQNLSASRPQDRQFILSSKKLLLSDSGFYLCAWSRQGIDEQYFGPGTRLTVT.

The chain couples TRBV24-1 to TRBJ1-1, with 7 bases aligning to TRBD1. CDR1 and CDR2 (germline): KGHDR, SFDVKD. The CDR3 length is 19 residues. V lost 3 bases, J lost 6 bases, and 21 bases stayed unmatched. CDR3 sequence reads: CATSDLTDRVGVKWSEAFF. CDR3 coding DNA: TGTGCCACCAGTGATCTAACAGACAGGGTTGGGGTAAAATGGTCTGAAGCTTTCTTT.